Listed below are T cell receptor beta chains from one sample, sequenced in a study of human T cells and chemical hapten exposure. TCRdb re-called the RACE reads through MiXCR, storing one row per CDR3 protein. The sample lists some 62,000 distinct CDR3 sequences, roughly 11% occurring once. This material consisted of whole blood, taken in connection with sensitization to the hapten diphenylcyclopropenone (DPC). The receptors derive from a woman aged 25-40 years with alopecia areata. Some clones in this sample may be carry-over from other donors' samples. Both conserved end residues are part of each CDR3. The D gene is left open where the match is weak. Not every row has a clone size; where given, it reads once, few, many or a size class.

v_gene	abundance	d_gene	j_gene	CDR3nt	CDR3aa
TRBV10-1	-	-	TRBJ2-1	TGCGCCAGCAGTGACTTAGCCTCCCTTTCCTACAATGAGCAGTTCTTC	CASSDLASLSYNEQFF
TRBV7-6	few	-	TRBJ2-6	TGTGCCAGCAGCGTCCGGGACAATCATTTC	CASSVRDNHF
TRBV19	many	-	TRBJ1-1	TGTGCCAGTAGTATCTCAGGCTCCCGGGGGAACACTGAAGCTTTCTTT	CASSISGSRGNTEAFF
TRBV7-6	few	-	TRBJ2-1	TGTGCCAGCAGCTTGGAGCTGAGCTCCTACAATGAGCAGTTCTTC	CASSLELSSYNEQFF
TRBV3-1	few	-	TRBJ2-2	TGTGCCAGCAGCCAAGGGGGTAACACCGGGGAGCTGTTTTTT	CASSQGGNTGELFF
TRBV12-3/TRBV12-4	-	TRBD2	TRBJ2-2	TGTGCCAGCAGTTTACTAGCGGGAGTCACCGGGGAGCTGTTTTTT	CASSLLAGVTGELFF
TRBV19	few	-	TRBJ1-5	TGTGCCAGTAGTTTAATCCGGGACACGGAACAAATAGATAGCAATCAGCCCCAGCATTTT	CASSLIRDTEQIDSNQPQHF
TRBV6-5	many	TRBD1	TRBJ2-1	TGTGCCAGCAGCAAACAGGGGGCGAAGATCAATGAGCAGTTCTTC	CASSKQGAKINEQFF
TRBV7-2	-	-	TRBJ2-2	TGTGCCAGCACGGGGGCGAACACCGGGGAGCTGTTTTTT	CASTGANTGELFF
TRBV3-1	once	TRBD2	TRBJ2-7	TGTGCCAGCGGCCTAAAGGGATTAAGCGGGGTCGCCTCCTACGAGCAGTACTTC	CASGLKGLSGVASYEQYF
TRBV11-1	-	-	TRBJ2-1	TGTGCCAGCAGTAGATCCAATGAGCAGTTCTTC	CASSRSNEQFF
TRBV13	many	-	TRBJ2-3	TGTGCCAGCAGCTCACAGGCAAGCACAGATACGCAGTATTTT	CASSSQASTDTQYF
TRBV19	few	-	TRBJ1-6	TGTGCCAGTAGTATTGAGGCGAGCTCCTATAATTCACCCCTCCACTTT	CASSIEASSYNSPLHF
TRBV5-4	-	TRBD2	TRBJ2-7	TGTGCCAGCAGCTCGCTTACGGCGGGAGCCTACGAGCAGTACTTC	CASSSLTAGAYEQYF
TRBV3-1	few	TRBD1	TRBJ1-1	TGTGCCAGCAGCCATTCACAGGGGGCCGGATTTCTGAACACTGAAGCTTTCTTT	CASSHSQGAGFLNTEAFF
TRBV9	-	-	TRBJ1-5	TGTGCCAGCAGCGTAGGGGCAGACCCTGGCAATCAGCCCCAGCATTTT	CASSVGADPGNQPQHF
TRBV20-1	many	-	TRBJ2-3	TGCAGTGCTCGCACCCCTCCAGGAGATACGCAGTATTTT	CSARTPPGDTQYF
TRBV18	-	-	TRBJ2-7	TGTGCCAGCTCACCGGTGGAGTTGGAGCAGTACTTC	CASSPVELEQYF
TRBV9	-	-	TRBJ2-1	TGTGCCAGCAGCGTGGGCAGGGGCAATGAGCAGTTCTTC	CASSVGRGNEQFF
TRBV28	few	TRBD1	TRBJ2-5	TGTGCCAGCAGTTCTGCCGGGACAGGGGGCCCCAAGACCCAGTACTTC	CASSSAGTGGPKTQYF
TRBV11-1	many	TRBD2	TRBJ2-1	TGTGCCAGCCGTAGCGGGCCAGCCGGGGGGCAGTTCTTC	CASRSGPAGGQFF
TRBV9	-	-	TRBJ1-2	TGTGCCAGCAGCGTAGGAACTGCTAACTATGGCTACACCTTC	CASSVGTANYGYTF
TRBV28	many	-	TRBJ1-2	TGTGCCAGCAGTTTATTTAGCGTTAACTATGGCTACACCTTC	CASSLFSVNYGYTF